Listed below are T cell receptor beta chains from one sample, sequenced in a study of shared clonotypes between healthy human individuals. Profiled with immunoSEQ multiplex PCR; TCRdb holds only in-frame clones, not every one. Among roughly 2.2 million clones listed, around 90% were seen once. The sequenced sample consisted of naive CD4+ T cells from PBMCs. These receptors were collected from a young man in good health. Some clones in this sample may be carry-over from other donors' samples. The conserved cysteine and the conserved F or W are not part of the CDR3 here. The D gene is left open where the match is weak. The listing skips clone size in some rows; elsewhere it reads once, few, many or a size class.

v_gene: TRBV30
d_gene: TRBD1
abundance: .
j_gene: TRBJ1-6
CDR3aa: AWNTGGGSPLH

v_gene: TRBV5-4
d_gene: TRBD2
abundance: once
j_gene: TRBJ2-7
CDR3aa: ASSLAAGPTYEQY

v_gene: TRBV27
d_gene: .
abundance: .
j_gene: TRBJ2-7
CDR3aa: ASREGKFGYEQY

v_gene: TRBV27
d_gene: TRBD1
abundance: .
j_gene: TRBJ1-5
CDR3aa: ASTKGGGGNQPQH

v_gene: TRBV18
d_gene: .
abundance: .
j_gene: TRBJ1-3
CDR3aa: ASSPTGGFSGNTIY

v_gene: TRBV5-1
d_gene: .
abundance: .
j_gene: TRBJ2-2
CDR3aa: ASSPLMRAGAGELF

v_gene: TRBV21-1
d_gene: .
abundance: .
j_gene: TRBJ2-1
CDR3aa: ASKKIGREGPNEQF

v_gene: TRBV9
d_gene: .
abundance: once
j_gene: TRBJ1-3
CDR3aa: ASSVAWNSGNTIY

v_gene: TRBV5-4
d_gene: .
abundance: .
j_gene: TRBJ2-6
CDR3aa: ASSPNGGPLSGANVLT

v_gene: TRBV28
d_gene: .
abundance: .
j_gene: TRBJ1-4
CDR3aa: ASSSGTVNEKLF

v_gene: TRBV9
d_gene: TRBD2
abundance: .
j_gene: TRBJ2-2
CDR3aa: ASSAGTSGANTGELF

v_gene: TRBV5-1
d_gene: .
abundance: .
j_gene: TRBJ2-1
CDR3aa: ASSIAPGPYNEQF

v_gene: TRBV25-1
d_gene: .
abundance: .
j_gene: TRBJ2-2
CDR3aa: ASSESVRRGTGELF

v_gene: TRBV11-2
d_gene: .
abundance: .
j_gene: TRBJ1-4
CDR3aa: ASSPQGFEKLF

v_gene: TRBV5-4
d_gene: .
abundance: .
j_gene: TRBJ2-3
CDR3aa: ASSQEGLTDTQY

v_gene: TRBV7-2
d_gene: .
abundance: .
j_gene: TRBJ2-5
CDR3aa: ASSLSHFRELQETQY